Listed here is a single T cell receptor (beta chain). Its antigen is undetermined. The treatment: approximately nine-day PBMC culture with coronavirus spike peptide pools or control peptides (ViraFEST assay). The unexposed donor's CD4+ T cells were collected before the COVID-19 pandemic (2011-2018). The data belong to a study of vaccination and CD4 T cells after COVID-19. Sequence data for DNA of cultured CD4+ T cells were generated by the Oncomine TCR Beta short-read assay. Once CD4+ T cells had been cultured, genomic DNA was extracted from them. Each CDR3 protein gets one entry after TCRdb re-called the PCR reads with MiXCR. This repertoire shows 8,000 to 10,000 distinct CDR3 sequences, nearly 35% found once; its top ten account for 15%. This TCR came from a human donor in good health. Material for sequencing was CD4+ T cells from blood, cultured in vitro.

The CDR3 reads CASHRGGLNYGYTF. Here the CDR3 DNA reads TGTGCCAGCCATAGGGGGGGTCTTAACTATGGCTACACCTTC. V and J are TRBV7-3 and TRBJ1-2; tentative D call: TRBD1 (6 bases). This CDR3 has 14 amino acids. The V and J ends lost 8 bases and 1 base respectively, with 14 bases between them. Germline values: CDR1 SGHTA, CDR2 FQGTGA.